Below are 32 T cell receptor beta chains sequenced from a single sample in a study of early T cells in non-severe SARS-CoV-2 infection. TCRdb fed the 5' RACE reads into MiXCR, producing one record per CDR3 protein. Of about 60,000 distinct CDR3 sequences listed, approximately 12% are singletons. Sample: whole blood. The receptors were sampled from an adult who was a healthcare worker with PCR-confirmed SARS-CoV-2 infection or an uninfected control (not recorded which).

A few counts support this clonotype. The chain is built from TRBV6-2 or TRBV6-3 and TRBJ2-1; possible D gene TRBD1, 5 bases. CDR1 is MNHEY, CDR2 SVGEGT, per germline. CDR3 length equals 13 residues. With 10 bases removed from V and 9 bases from J, the gap between germline ends came to 19 bases. CDR3 nucleotides: TGTGCCATACACTCGAGGCAGGGTCGTGAGCAGTTCTTC. It specifies CAIHSRQGREQFF.

This clonotype was recorded a few times. J is TRBJ2-7 and V is TRBV28, with D possibly TRBD1 on 6 matching bases. V lost 11 bases, J lost 0 bases, and 14 bases lay in between. This CDR3 contains 13 residues. Germline-derived CDR1 and CDR2 are MDHEN and SYDVKM. CDR3 residues: CAAGTQNSYEQYF. CDR3 nucleotides: TGTGCCGCCGGGACACAAAACTCCTACGAGCAGTACTTC.

V usage is TRBV6-6 and J usage is TRBJ2-7; D is tentatively TRBD1 or TRBD2 (5 bases each). The V end was cut by 6 bases, the J end by 0 bases, with 12 bases between. Looked up from germline, CDR1 is MNHNY and CDR2 is SVGAGI (reference sequence). The CDR3 loop spans 14 amino acids. This CDR3 is CASSPVRGSYEQYF. CDR3 DNA sequence: TGTGCCAGCAGCCCCGTGAGGGGCTCCTACGAGCAGTACTTC.

The sample holds many counts of this clonotype. V is TRBV25-1 and J is TRBJ2-1; weak D call: TRBD2 (5 bases). This CDR3 contains 12 residues. Germline V CDR1 and CDR2: MGHDK, SYGVNS. V was cut by 7 bases and J by 5 bases, with 9 bases left in between. For the CDR3, the DNA is TGTGCCAGCAAAACGGGGAACAATGAGCAGTTCTTC. Translating it yields CASKTGNNEQFF.

The chain links TRBV6-1 to TRBJ2-7, with D perhaps matching TRBD1 or TRBD2 (5 bases each). Germline CDR1 MNHNS, CDR2 SASEGT. The CDR3 spans 13 residues. Trimming took off 8 bases at V and 6 bases at J, with 17 bases between the two ends. The CDR3: CASEEVRDGEQYF. The CDR3 nucleotides read TGTGCCAGCGAGGAGGTCAGGGACGGCGAGCAGTACTTC.

In this sample, this clonotype turned up a few times. This rearrangement joins TRBV27 to TRBJ1-2; 8 positions agree with TRBD1. Germline V gene data show CDR1 as MNHEY and CDR2 as SMNVEV (reference sequence). V trimming: 8 bases; J trimming: 5 bases; junction bases outside the gene matches: 13. CDR3 length equals 15 residues. Here the CDR3 DNA reads TGTGCCAGCTGCCGACAGGGGCAGAGCCCTTATGGCTACACCTTC. Its protein product is CASCRQGQSPYGYTF.

In this sample, this clonotype turned up a few times. The chain has TRBV4-1 and TRBJ2-2; TRBD2 matches at 10 bases. The germline V gene encodes CDR1 MGHRA and CDR2 YSYEKL. The V and J ends lost 8 bases and 6 bases, in that order; junction bases with no gene match: 12. CDR3 length: 16 residues. Written as DNA, the CDR3 is TGCGCCAGCTACCATACCGGACTAGCGGCGGCCGGGGAGCTGTTTTTT. Translating it yields CASYHTGLAAAGELFF.

This clonotype was recorded many times. This chain links TRBV7-9 with TRBJ1-3, with D tentatively TRBD1 (5 bases). CDR1 and CDR2 from the germline V gene are SEHNR and FQNEAQ (reference sequence). Trimming shortened V by 5 bases and J by 2 bases, and 7 bases separated the two germline ends. This CDR3 spans 13 amino acids. DNA for the CDR3: TGTGCCAGCAGCCCAGGGACTGGAAACACCATATATTTT. Amino acids: CASSPGTGNTIYF.

The V and J genes are TRBV5-1 and TRBJ1-2; no definite D call. Trimming shortened V by 7 bases and J by 2 bases, and 12 bases separated the two germline ends. Germline CDR1 is SGHRS and CDR2 is YFSETQ. The CDR3 extends over 13 amino acids. CDR3: CASGMDGNYGYTF. Written as DNA, the CDR3 is TGCGCCAGCGGAATGGACGGGAACTATGGCTACACCTTC. Looking up the rest from reference TRBV5-1 and TRBJ1-2 gives the full variable domain: KAGVTQTPRYLIKTRGQQVTLSCSPISGHRSVSWYQQTPGQGLQFLFEYFSETQRNKGNFPGRFSGRQFSNSRSEMNVSTLELGDSALYLCASGMDGNYGYTFGSGTRLTVV.

This clonotype has a count of ten or more. The chain combines TRBV18 with TRBJ2-7; D unresolved. CDR3 length equals 13 residues. Germline V gene data show CDR1 as KGHSH and CDR2 as LQKENI. V was pared by 1 base and J by 7 bases, with 11 bases between. CDR3 nucleotides: TGTGCCAGCTCACCACTTGACTGGCCGGAGCAGTACTTC. Protein sequence: CASSPLDWPEQYF. Using reference TRBV18 and TRBJ2-7 for the parts outside the CDR3, the full variable domain is NAGVMQNPRHLVRRRGQEARLRCSPMKGHSHVYWYRQLPEEGLKFMVYLQKENIIDESGMPKERFSAEFPKEGPSILRIQQVVRGDSAAYFCASSPLDWPEQYFGPGTRLTVT.

CDR3 in DNA: TGCGCCAGCAGCTTGGGCGGGTCAACTTCAGTGGGCGATACGCAGTATTTT. Translated: CASSLGGSTSVGDTQYF. The chain carries TRBV5-1 and TRBJ2-3, with a tentative D call TRBD2 (5 bases). This CDR3 has 17 amino acids. V was trimmed by 0 bases and J by 6 bases, leaving 20 bases between them. Germline CDR1 is SGHRS and CDR2 is YFSETQ.

The genes are TRBV7-2 and TRBJ1-6; a weak D match, TRBD1 (6 bases). Trimming cost V 7 bases and J 5 bases, with 12 bases left between them. The germline V gene has CDR1 SGHTA and CDR2 FQGNSA. CDR3 length: 14 amino acids. In nucleotides, the CDR3 is TGTGCCAGCACCTCGGACAGTCATAATTCACCCCTCCACTTT. Translating gives CASTSDSHNSPLHF.

V and J are TRBV7-3 and TRBJ2-1; 13 positions agree with TRBD2. V dropped 5 bases and J dropped 8; count of bases not matched to a gene: 3. The CDR3 consists of 14 residues. Germline-derived CDR1 and CDR2 are SGHTA and FQGTGA. CDR3 region: CASSPGLAGDEQFF. The CDR3 DNA is TGTGCCAGCAGCCCTGGACTAGCGGGGGATGAGCAGTTCTTC.

The CDR3 here is CASSWSSYEQYF. The DNA for the CDR3 is TGTGCCAGCAGCTGGAGCTCCTACGAGCAGTACTTC. The chain employs TRBV7-9 and TRBJ2-7; no definite D call. Deletions cut 4 bases from V and 0 bases from J, with 4 bases between. Germline lookup yields CDR1 SEHNR and CDR2 FQNEAQ (reference sequence). The CDR3 length is 12 residues.

This clonotype was seen many times. V is TRBV11-2 and J is TRBJ2-1, with TRBD2 identical over 8 bases. V lost 4 bases and J lost 10; bases outside the gene matches: 12. Germline-derived CDR1 and CDR2 are SGHAT and FQNNGV. CDR3 size: 15 residues. CDR3 sequence (DNA): TGTGCCAGCAGCTCCCCGGGGGGGCCTGTGGCCGAGCAGTTCTTC. Translated, it gives CASSSPGGPVAEQFF. Full variable domain (outside the CDR3, taken from reference TRBV11-2 and TRBJ2-1): EAGVAQSPRYKIIEKRQSVAFWCNPISGHATLYWYQQILGQGPKLLIQFQNNGVVDDSQLPKDRFSAERLKGVDSTLKIQPAKLEDSAVYLCASSSPGGPVAEQFFGPGTRLTVL.

This chain links TRBV7-9 with TRBJ1-3; D gene unclear. From germline, CDR1 is SEHNR and CDR2 FQNEAQ (reference sequence). CDR3 length: 15 amino acids. Trimming removed 3 bases at V and 0 bases at J, with 9 bases between. The CDR3 is CASSFSAISGNTIYF. CDR3 bases: TGTGCCAGCAGCTTTTCCGCCATCTCTGGAAACACCATATATTTT.

In this sample, this clonotype turned up many times. V is TRBV7-9 and J is TRBJ1-2; D ambiguous. Germline CDR1 SEHNR, CDR2 FQNEAQ (reference sequence). CDR3 length equals 14 residues. V shed 7 bases and J shed 7 bases, with 19 bases lying between them. Here the CDR3 reads CASTWAMAEGGYTF. The DNA for the CDR3 is TGTGCCAGCACCTGGGCCATGGCGGAGGGTGGCTACACCTTC.

This clonotype was seen ten or more times. The CDR3 loop reads CASSFVGQGNEQYF. CDR3 sequence (DNA): TGTGCCAGCAGCTTTGTAGGACAGGGGAACGAGCAGTACTTC. This chain uses TRBV11-2 with TRBJ2-7; 9 nucleotides agree with TRBD1. V lost 3 bases, J lost 5 bases, and 5 bases stayed unmatched. CDR3 length: 14 amino acids. The germline V gene encodes CDR1 SGHAT and CDR2 FQNNGV.

J is TRBJ2-3 and V is TRBV29-1, with D possibly being TRBD1 or TRBD2 (6 bases each). Deletions cut 6 bases from V and 2 bases from J, with 18 bases between. Per the germline V gene, CDR1 is SQVTM and CDR2 is ANQGSEA. CDR3 size: 15 residues. The CDR3, as DNA: TGCAGCGTCCGAACGGGGGCTAGCGTCACAGATACGCAGTATTTT. This gives the protein CSVRTGASVTDTQYF.

The chain employs TRBV12-3 or TRBV12-4 and TRBJ1-5; the D gene is possibly TRBD1 (5 bases). This CDR3 contains 15 residues. The V and J ends lost 6 bases and 2 bases respectively, with 14 bases between them. In DNA form, the CDR3 reads TGTGCCAGCAGATATGGGGCTCTTGGCAATCAGCCCCAGCATTTT. Translation: CASRYGALGNQPQHF.

The V call is TRBV7-8, the J call TRBJ2-7; D not resolved. The CDR3 covers 13 residues. V lost 4 bases and J lost 2, with 9 bases in between. Germline assignment: CDR1 SGHVS and CDR2 FQNEAQ. The CDR3 loop is CASSSFGAYEQYF. CDR3 nucleotides: TGTGCCAGCAGCTCCTTTGGCGCCTACGAGCAGTACTTC. The full variable domain, its missing parts supplied by reference TRBV7-8 and TRBJ2-7, is GAGVSQSPRYKVAKRGQDVALRCDPISGHVSLFWYQQALGQGPEFLTYFQNEAQLDKSGLPSDRFFAERPEGSVSTLKIQRTQQEDSAVYLCASSSFGAYEQYFGPGTRLTVT.

For this clonotype: This could be a read error, since a much larger clone is one nucleotide away. The chain joins TRBV20-1 to TRBJ2-1, with 7 bases identical to TRBD2. The CDR3 has 13 amino acids. Per germline, CDR1 DFQATT and CDR2 SNEGSKA (reference sequence). V was clipped by 5 bases and J by 7 bases; unmatched bases: 8. Here the CDR3 DNA reads TGCAGTGCTCCGGGACTAAAGTTAAATGAGCAGTTCTTC. It codes for CSAPGLKLNEQFF.

This clonotype has a count of ten or more. The chain carries TRBV7-6 and TRBJ1-1, with unresolved D. CDR1 is SGHVS and CDR2 is FNYEAQ in the germline V gene. There are 16 residues in the CDR3. V lost 2 bases to trimming and J lost 4 bases, with 17 bases between them. The CDR3 sequence: CASSLSQSMSGTEAFF. The CDR3 nucleotides read TGTGCCAGCAGCTTATCCCAGTCCATGTCGGGCACTGAAGCTTTCTTT.

This chain joins TRBV4-1 and TRBJ2-1; a weak D match, TRBD1 (6 bases). The CDR3 extends over 15 amino acids. CDR1 is MGHRA and CDR2 is YSYEKL in the germline V gene. The V and J ends lost 7 bases and 0 bases respectively, with 13 bases between them. This chain's CDR3 is CASNRQASSYNEQFF. The DNA for the CDR3 is TGCGCCAGCAACCGACAGGCGAGCTCCTACAATGAGCAGTTCTTC.

The chain couples TRBV20-1 to TRBJ1-1, with unresolved D. This CDR3 comprises 11 residues. Looked up from germline, CDR1 is DFQATT and CDR2 is SNEGSKA (reference sequence). Deletions cut 2 bases from V and 2 bases from J, with 3 bases between. CDR3 sequence reads: CSARINTEAFF. The CDR3 nucleotides read TGCAGTGCTAGAATTAACACTGAAGCTTTCTTT.

The chain combines TRBV2 with TRBJ1-4; the match to TRBD1 covers 7 bases. Germline-derived CDR1 and CDR2 are SNHLY and FYNNEI. Trimming removed 10 bases from V and 3 bases from J; junction bases left unmatched: 5. There are 13 residues in the CDR3. CDR3 nucleotide sequence: TGTGCCACTCACAGGGGACCTAATGAAAAACTGTTTTTT. This sequence encodes CATHRGPNEKLFF.

This clonotype was counted a few times. CDR3 sequence reads: CASSQGVWREGNTEQFF. DNA of the CDR3: TGCGCCAGCAGCCAAGGCGTTTGGCGGGAGGGCAACACTGAGCAGTTCTTC. The genes are TRBV4-1 and TRBJ2-1, with 9 bases matching TRBD2. CDR1 MGHRA and CDR2 YSYEKL come from the germline V gene. The CDR3 spans 17 residues. V shed 1 base, J shed 9 bases, and the junction held 13 bases outside the gene matches.

The chain uses TRBV12-5 and TRBJ1-6, with unresolved D. CDR1 is LGHNT and CDR2 is FRNRAP in the germline V gene. Deletions cut 0 bases from V and 7 bases from J, with 4 bases between. This CDR3 spans 13 amino acids. DNA for the CDR3: TGTGCTAGTGGTTTGGTGCCAAATTCACCCCTCCACTTT. Translating gives CASGLVPNSPLHF. The whole variable domain, filled in from reference TRBV12-5 and TRBJ1-6, reads DARVTQTPRHKVTEMGQEVTMRCQPILGHNTVFWYRQTMMQGLELLAYFRNRAPLDDSGMPKDRFSAEMPDATLATLKIQPSEPRDSAVYFCASGLVPNSPLHFGNGTRLTVT.

This clonotype has only a few counts. This rearrangement joins TRBV20-1 to TRBJ2-2; D is unclear. Germline V gene data show CDR1 as DFQATT and CDR2 as SNEGSKA (reference sequence). The CDR3 has 13 amino acids. Trimming stripped 1 base from V and 7 bases from J, with 10 bases between. The CDR3 coding sequence is TGCAGTGCTAGAGTGGCTCCGGGCGGGGAGCTGTTTTTT. Amino acid sequence: CSARVAPGGELFF.

In this sample, this clonotype turned up a few times. This rearrangement joins TRBV7-9 to TRBJ2-7; either TRBD1 or TRBD2 may fit D (6 bases each). The CDR3 loop spans 15 amino acids. V was clipped by 6 bases and J by 5 bases, with 20 bases between them. CDR1 is SEHNR, CDR2 FQNEAQ, per germline (reference sequence). This CDR3 is CASSPGPGAANEQYF. Written as DNA, the CDR3 is TGTGCCAGCAGTCCTGGGCCGGGGGCTGCCAACGAGCAGTACTTC. Combining the CDR3 with reference TRBV7-9 and TRBJ2-7 gives the whole variable domain DTGVSQNPRHKITKRGQNVTFRCDPISEHNRLYWYRQTLGQGPEFLTYFQNEAQLEKSRLLSDRFSAERPKGSFSTLEIQRTEQGDSAMYLCASSPGPGAANEQYFGPGTRLTVT.

This clonotype was seen at least ten times. Relative to the germline gene, one junction end is altered; a read error may explain this. This chain connects TRBV7-7 to TRBJ1-1, with unresolved D. Germline V gives CDR1 SSHAT, CDR2 FNYEAQ (reference sequence). CDR3 size: 13 residues. Written as DNA, the CDR3 is TGTGCTAGCAGCTTAGCGTGGGACACTGAAGCTTTCTTT. As protein: CASSLAWDTEAFF.

This clonotype was seen a few times. The chain uses TRBV11-2 and TRBJ2-6, with TRBD2 identical over 8 bases. Germline CDR1 reads SGHAT; CDR2 reads FQNNGV. V lost 6 bases and J lost 1; bases outside the gene matches: 2. The CDR3 is 15 residues long. The CDR3 region has the DNA TGTGCCAGCAGACCGGGGGGGTCTGGGGCCAACGTCCTGACTTTC. This gives the protein CASRPGGSGANVLTF.